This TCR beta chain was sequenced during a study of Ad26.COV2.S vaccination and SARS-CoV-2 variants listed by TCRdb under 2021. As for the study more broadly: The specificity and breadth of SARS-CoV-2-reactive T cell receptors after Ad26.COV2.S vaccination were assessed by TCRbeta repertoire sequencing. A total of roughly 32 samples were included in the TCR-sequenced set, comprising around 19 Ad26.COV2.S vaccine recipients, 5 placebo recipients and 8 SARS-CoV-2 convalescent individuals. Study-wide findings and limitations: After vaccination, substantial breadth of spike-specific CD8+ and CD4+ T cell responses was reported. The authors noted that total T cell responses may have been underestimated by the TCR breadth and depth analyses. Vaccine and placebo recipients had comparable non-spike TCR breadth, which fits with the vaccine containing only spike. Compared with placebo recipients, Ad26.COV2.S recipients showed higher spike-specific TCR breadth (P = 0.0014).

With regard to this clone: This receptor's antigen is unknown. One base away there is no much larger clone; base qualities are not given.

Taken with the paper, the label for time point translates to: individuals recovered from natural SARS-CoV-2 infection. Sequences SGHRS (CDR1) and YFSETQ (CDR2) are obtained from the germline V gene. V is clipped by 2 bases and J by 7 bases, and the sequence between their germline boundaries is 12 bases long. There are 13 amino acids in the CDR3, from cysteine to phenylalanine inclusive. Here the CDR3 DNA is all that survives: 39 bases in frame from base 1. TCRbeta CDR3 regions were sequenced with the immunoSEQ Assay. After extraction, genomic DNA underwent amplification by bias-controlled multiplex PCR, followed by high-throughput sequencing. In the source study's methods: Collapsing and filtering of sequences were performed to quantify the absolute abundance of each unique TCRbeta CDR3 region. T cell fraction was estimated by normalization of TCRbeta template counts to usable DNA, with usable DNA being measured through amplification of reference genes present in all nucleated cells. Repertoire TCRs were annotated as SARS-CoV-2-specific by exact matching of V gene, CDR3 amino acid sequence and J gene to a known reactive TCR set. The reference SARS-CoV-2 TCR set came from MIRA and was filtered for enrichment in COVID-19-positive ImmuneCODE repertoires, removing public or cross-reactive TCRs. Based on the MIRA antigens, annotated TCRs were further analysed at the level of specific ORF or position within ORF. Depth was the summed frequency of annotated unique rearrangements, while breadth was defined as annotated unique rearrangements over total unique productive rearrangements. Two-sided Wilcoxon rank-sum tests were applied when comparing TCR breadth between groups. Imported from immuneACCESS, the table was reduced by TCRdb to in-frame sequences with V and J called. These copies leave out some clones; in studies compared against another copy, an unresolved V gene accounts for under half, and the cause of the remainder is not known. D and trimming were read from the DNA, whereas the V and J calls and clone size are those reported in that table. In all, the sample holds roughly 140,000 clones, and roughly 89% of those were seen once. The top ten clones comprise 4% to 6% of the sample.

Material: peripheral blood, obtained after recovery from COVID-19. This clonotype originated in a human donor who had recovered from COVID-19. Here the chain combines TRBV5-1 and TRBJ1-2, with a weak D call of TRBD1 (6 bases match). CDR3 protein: CASSLGQGSGYTF. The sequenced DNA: TGCGCCAGCAGCTTAGGGCAGGGGTCTGGCTACACCTTC.